The sample holds one count of the clone carrying this T cell receptor beta chain. Its antigen is undetermined. The whole isolated RNA underwent reverse transcription, so sequencing captured expressed TCRB transcripts. Clones were sequenced by immunoSEQ multiplex PCR, and TCRdb holds only the in-frame ones, with some missing. The table lists hundreds of thousands of clones, roughly 15% of them singletons. This sample was included in a study of beta chain features in type 1 diabetes. The overall study: Cell yields, gender and age were similar in healthy donors and patients. Findings of the study overall: The question left open here concerned HLA type influencing TCRB rearrangement. Among type 1 diabetes patients, VDJ junctions had fewer insertions and more deletions.

This CDR3 is built from 18 residues. Trimming shortened V by 6 bases and J by 1 base, and 26 bases separated the two germline ends. Germline V CDR1 and CDR2: SQVTM, ANQGSEA. Sequences were obtained from naive CD4+ T cells from blood. This TCR derives from a woman under 30 in good health. The chain has TRBV29-1 and TRBJ2-3; possible D gene TRBD1, 6 bases. The CDR3 spells CSVASLGALSYGTDTQYF. CDR3 nucleotide sequence: TGCAGCGTCGCCTCCTTGGGGGCTCTTTCTTATGGCACAGATACGCAGTATTTT.